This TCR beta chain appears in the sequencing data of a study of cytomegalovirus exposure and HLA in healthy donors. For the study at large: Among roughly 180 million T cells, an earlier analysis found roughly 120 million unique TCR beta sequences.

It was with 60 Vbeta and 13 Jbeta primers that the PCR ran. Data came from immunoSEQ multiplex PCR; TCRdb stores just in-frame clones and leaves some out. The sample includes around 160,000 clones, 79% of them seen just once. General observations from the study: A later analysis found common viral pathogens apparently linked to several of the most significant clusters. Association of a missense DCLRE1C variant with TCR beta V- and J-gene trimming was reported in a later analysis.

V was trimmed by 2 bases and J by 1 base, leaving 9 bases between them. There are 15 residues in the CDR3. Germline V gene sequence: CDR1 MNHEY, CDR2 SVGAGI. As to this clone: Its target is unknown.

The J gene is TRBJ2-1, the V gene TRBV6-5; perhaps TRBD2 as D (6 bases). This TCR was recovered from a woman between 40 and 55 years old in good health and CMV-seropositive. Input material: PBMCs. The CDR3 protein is CASSYPGTSYNEQFF. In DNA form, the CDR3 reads TGTGCCAGCAGTTACCCCGGGACTTCCTACAATGAGCAGTTCTTC.